This record covers a single TCR beta chain. This entry belongs to a study of blood T cell repertoires in COVID-19. Study at large: Acute and convalescent COVID-19 samples came from the United States, Italy and Spain.

The germline V gene has CDR1 SNHLY and CDR2 FYNNEI. The CDR3 has 15 amino acids. V lost 3 bases to trimming and J lost 0 bases, with 9 bases between them. In the original analysis: Counts of nucleated cells, estimated from reference gene primer amplification, were obtained. Generated by immunoSEQ multiplex PCR, the TCRdb table keeps only in-frame clones and is missing some. V and J calls and clone size come straight from that table; D and trimming were deduced from the DNA. The data show 150,000 to 200,000 clones, 90% to 95% seen once. The sample was peripheral blood. This chain links TRBV2 with TRBJ1-5; D is perhaps TRBD1 (5 bases). The receptor was isolated from a man over 45 with acute or convalescent COVID-19. The CDR3 here is CASSEGHPSNQPQHF. The CDR3 region has the DNA TGTGCCAGCAGTGAGGGGCACCCTAGCAATCAGCCCCAGCATTTT.